This T cell receptor beta chain was sequenced for a study of cytomegalovirus exposure and HLA in healthy donors. Researchers ran the PCR with 60 Vbeta and 13 Jbeta primers. TCRdb keeps only in-frame clones here, not all; method: immunoSEQ multiplex PCR. The sample yields approximately 150,000 clones, around 64% seen once. Germline lookup yields CDR1 SGHNT and CDR2 YYREEE (reference sequence). With 1 base removed from V and 8 bases from J, the gap between germline ends came to 10 bases. The length of the CDR3 is 13 residues. This TCR derives from a woman between 25 and 40 years old in good health and CMV-seronegative. The gene calls are TRBV5-4 and TRBJ2-1; the D is unclear. The sample was PBMCs. The CDR3 protein is CASSLLGADEQFF. In DNA form, the CDR3 reads TGTGCCAGCAGCTTGCTGGGCGCCGATGAGCAGTTCTTC.